This T cell receptor (beta chain) was profiled in a study of blood T cell repertoires in COVID-19. Study overall: From the United States, Italy and Spain came samples of acute and convalescent COVID-19.

CDR1 is SGHRS and CDR2 is YFSETQ in the germline V gene. The V and J ends lost 4 bases and 2 bases, in that order; junction bases with no gene match: 5. CDR3 length: 14 residues. TCRdb keeps only in-frame clones here, not all; method: immunoSEQ multiplex PCR. The table records 37,000 or so clones, 75% to 90% of them present only once. The TCR comes from a human donor in a cohort sampled during active COVID-19. Sample: peripheral blood. This chain links TRBV5-1 with TRBJ2-5, with 7 bases identical to TRBD1. Written as DNA, the CDR3 is TGCGCCAGCAGCACAGGGGAGTTACAAGAGACCCAGTACTTC. Residues: CASSTGELQETQYF.